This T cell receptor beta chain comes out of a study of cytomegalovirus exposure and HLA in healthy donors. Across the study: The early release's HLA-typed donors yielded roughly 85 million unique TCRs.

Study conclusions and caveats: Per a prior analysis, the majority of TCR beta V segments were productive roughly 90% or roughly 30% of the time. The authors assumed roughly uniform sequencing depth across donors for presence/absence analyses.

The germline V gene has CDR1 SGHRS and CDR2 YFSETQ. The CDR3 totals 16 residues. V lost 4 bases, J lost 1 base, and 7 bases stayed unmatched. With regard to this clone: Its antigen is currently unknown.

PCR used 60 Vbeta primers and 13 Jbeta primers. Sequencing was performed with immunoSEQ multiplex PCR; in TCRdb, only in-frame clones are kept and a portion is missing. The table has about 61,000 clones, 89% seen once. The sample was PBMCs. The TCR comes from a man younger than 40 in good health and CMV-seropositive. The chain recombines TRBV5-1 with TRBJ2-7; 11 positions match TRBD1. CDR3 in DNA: TGCGCCAGCAGCCCGGCCGGGACAGGGGGTTCCTACGAGCAGTACTTC. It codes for CASSPAGTGGSYEQYF.